Reported below is one T cell receptor beta chain. Its target is not known. Method: immunoSEQ multiplex PCR; TCRdb's copy keeps in-frame clones and lacks some. The repertoire consists of about 30,000 clones, with about 87% occurring once and the leading ten covering 4.5% to 5.5%. This CDR3 is built from 14 residues. CDR1 is PRHDT, CDR2 FYEKMQ, per germline (reference sequence). V was trimmed by 5 bases and J by 0 bases, leaving 8 bases between them. The data were taken from a study of regulatory and conventional T cells in RAG deficiency. Broader study findings: Shannon entropy fell and Simpson indices rose in RAG-deficient patients. Shorter CDR3s in all patient subsets; >85% Treg-Tconv overlap in Omenn. Omenn CD25-high CD127-low cells may be activated cells, not true Tregs.

A further study also used this sample, focusing on regulatory T cells. From that second work: Amplification used 52 TRBV primers and 13 TRBJ primers. Skewed V and J usage and few unique V-J pairs marked patient repertoires, most in Tregs.

The chain recombines TRBV13 with TRBJ1-3, with D unclear. Sequenced: CD8+ T cells sorted from blood. The sequence was collected from a human donor in good health. The CDR3 DNA reads as TGTGCCAGCAGCCTTGACTCCTCTGGAAACACCATATATTTT. This gives the protein CASSLDSSGNTIYF.